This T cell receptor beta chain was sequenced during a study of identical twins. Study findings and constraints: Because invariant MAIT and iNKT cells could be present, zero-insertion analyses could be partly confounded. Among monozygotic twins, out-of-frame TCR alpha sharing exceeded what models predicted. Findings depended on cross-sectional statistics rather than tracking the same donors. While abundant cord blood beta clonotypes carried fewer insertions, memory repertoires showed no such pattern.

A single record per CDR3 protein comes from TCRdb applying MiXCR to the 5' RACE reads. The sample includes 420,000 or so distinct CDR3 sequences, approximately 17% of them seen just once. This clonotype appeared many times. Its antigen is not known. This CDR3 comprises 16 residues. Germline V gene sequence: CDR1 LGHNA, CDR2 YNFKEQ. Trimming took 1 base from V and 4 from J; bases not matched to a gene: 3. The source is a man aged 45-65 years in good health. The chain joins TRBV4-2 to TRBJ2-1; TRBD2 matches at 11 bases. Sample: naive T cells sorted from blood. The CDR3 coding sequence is TGTGCCAGCAGCCAAGCGACTAGCGGGGCGTACAATGAGCAGTTCTTC. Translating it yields CASSQATSGAYNEQFF.